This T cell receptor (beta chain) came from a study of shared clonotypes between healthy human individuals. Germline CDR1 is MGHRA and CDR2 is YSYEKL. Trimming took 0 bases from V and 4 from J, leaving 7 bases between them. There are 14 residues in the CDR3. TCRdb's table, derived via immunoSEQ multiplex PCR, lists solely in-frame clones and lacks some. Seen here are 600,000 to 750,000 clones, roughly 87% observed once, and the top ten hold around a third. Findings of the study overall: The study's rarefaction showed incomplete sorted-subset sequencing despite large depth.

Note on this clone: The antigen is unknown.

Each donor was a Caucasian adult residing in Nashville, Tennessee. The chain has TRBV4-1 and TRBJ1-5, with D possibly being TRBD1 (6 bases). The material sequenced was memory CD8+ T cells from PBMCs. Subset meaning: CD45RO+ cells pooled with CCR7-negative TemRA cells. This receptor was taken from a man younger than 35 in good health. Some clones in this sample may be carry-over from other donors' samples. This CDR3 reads CASSQEGGNQPQHF. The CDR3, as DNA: TGCGCCAGCAGCCAAGAAGGGGGTAATCAGCCCCAGCATTTT.